The 11 T cell receptor beta chains presented below share a single source sample, sequenced in a study of T-cell reconstitution after alpha-beta-depleted transplantation in children. Unique molecular identifiers were incorporated when the TCRbeta library was constructed. TCRdb reanalysed the PCR reads using MiXCR and keeps one entry per CDR3 protein. This table holds hundreds of thousands of distinct CDR3 sequences, over 8% found once. The sample was PBMCs from the stem cell graft donor, taken from the stem cell graft. The source is a human donor who donated a stem cell graft to a child with SCID.

This clonotype was observed a handful of times. The chain uses TRBV5-1 and TRBJ2-5; D gene uncertain. Germline V gene data show CDR1 as SGHRS and CDR2 as YFSETQ. V gave up 0 bases and J gave up 5 bases, with 5 bases separating them. The CDR3 is made up of 12 amino acids. The CDR3 loop is CASSLESETQYF. In DNA, the CDR3 is TGCGCCAGCAGCTTGGAGTCGGAGACCCAGTACTTC.

V is TRBV14 and J is TRBJ2-7, with 10 nucleotides matching TRBD2. The CDR3 loop spans 17 amino acids. Germline CDR1 and CDR2: SGHDN and FVKESK. V shed 0 bases and J 2 bases; nucleotides not matched to a gene: 7. In nucleotides, the CDR3 is TGTGCCAGCAGCCAAGATCGAGAACTAGCGGGGCCCTACGAGCAGTACTTC. Residues: CASSQDRELAGPYEQYF. The complete variable domain, with remaining parts taken from reference TRBV14 and TRBJ2-7, reads EAGVTQFPSHSVIEKGQTVTLRCDPISGHDNLYWYRRVMGKEIKFLLHFVKESKQDESGMPNNRFLAERTGGTYSTLKVQPAELEDSGVYFCASSQDRELAGPYEQYFGPGTRLTVT.

This clonotype has just a few counts. V gene TRBV12-3 or TRBV12-4 combines with J gene TRBJ2-1; D is tentatively TRBD1 or TRBD2 (5 bases each). V gave up 1 base and J gave up 8 bases, with 15 bases separating them. The CDR3 is 15 residues long. The CDR3 sequence: CASSLGDPIVDEQFF. CDR3 nucleotides: TGTGCCAGCAGTTTAGGGGACCCAATTGTTGATGAGCAGTTCTTC.

V and J are TRBV25-1 and TRBJ2-7; D uncertain. V gave up 5 bases and J gave up 3 bases, with 8 bases separating them. The CDR3 contains 12 residues. Germline V gene sequence: CDR1 MGHDK, CDR2 SYGVNS. CDR3 DNA: TGTGCCAGCAGTCATCAGCTCTACGAGCAGTACTTC. It encodes CASSHQLYEQYF.

Only a few counts were recorded for this clonotype. A junction boundary mismatches the germline segment, possibly from a read error. The chain has TRBV3-1 and TRBJ2-3; D gene uncertain. The germline V gene encodes CDR1 LGHDT and CDR2 YNNKEL (reference sequence). The CDR3 contains 15 residues. The CDR3 spells CATSQQVTWTDTQYF. DNA of the CDR3: TGTGCCACCAGCCAGCAGGTCACTTGGACAGATACGCAGTATTTT.

This clonotype was recorded many times. This CDR3 reads CASRLTGPNTEAFF. In DNA form, the CDR3 reads TGTGCCAGCAGGTTGACAGGGCCGAACACTGAAGCTTTCTTT. The chain employs TRBV12-3 or TRBV12-4 and TRBJ1-1, with 7 positions matching TRBD1. The V gene end was trimmed by 6 bases and the J gene end by 1 base; junction bases not matched to a gene: 5. The CDR3 runs 14 residues.

There are a few counts of this clonotype. The chain links TRBV20-1 to TRBJ2-3, with 9 bases lining up with TRBD1. V dropped 0 bases and J dropped 1; count of bases not matched to a gene: 11. Germline V gives CDR1 DFQATT, CDR2 SNEGSKA (reference sequence). The CDR3 extends over 18 amino acids. The CDR3 nucleotides are TGCAGTGCTAGAGATCAGGGACAGGGCCTTCGGGGCACAGATACGCAGTATTTT. Translated, it gives CSARDQGQGLRGTDTQYF.

This clonotype was recorded many times. A read error may produce the germline difference seen at one junction end. The V gene is TRBV25-1, the J gene TRBJ2-1, with 7 bases lining up with TRBD1. Germline V gene lookup returns CDR1 MGHDK and CDR2 SYGVNS. CDR3 length: 15 residues. CDR3 DNA sequence: TGTGACAGCAGTGATTCCGGGACAGCCTACAATGAGCAGTTCTTC. This codes for CDSSDSGTAYNEQFF.

This chain uses TRBV12-3 or TRBV12-4 with TRBJ2-2; D uncertain. V was pared by 3 bases and J by 4 bases, with 9 bases between. The CDR3 runs to 14 residues. This chain's CDR3 is CASSFVGFTGELFF. DNA of the CDR3: TGTGCCAGCAGTTTTGTGGGTTTCACCGGGGAGCTGTTTTTT.

This chain's CDR3 is CASATTGLGANVLTF. CDR3 DNA: TGTGCTAGTGCTACTACAGGGCTTGGGGCCAACGTCCTGACTTTC. The V call is TRBV12-5, the J call TRBJ2-6, with D possibly matching TRBD1 (6 bases). Germline CDR1 is LGHNT and CDR2 is FRNRAP. The CDR3 extends over 15 amino acids. Trimming removed 7 bases at V and 3 bases at J, with 13 bases between. The variable domain in full, with the rest retrieved from reference TRBV12-5 and TRBJ2-6, is DARVTQTPRHKVTEMGQEVTMRCQPILGHNTVFWYRQTMMQGLELLAYFRNRAPLDDSGMPKDRFSAEMPDATLATLKIQPSEPRDSAVYFCASATTGLGANVLTFGAGSRLTVL.

V usage is TRBV12-3 or TRBV12-4 and J usage is TRBJ1-2; D gene unclear. CDR3 length equals 13 residues. Trimming left V 3 bases short and J 1 base short, with 6 bases between. CDR3 region: CASSFALNYGYTF. For the CDR3, the DNA is TGTGCCAGCAGTTTCGCTCTTAACTATGGCTACACCTTC.